This passage covers 29 T cell receptor beta chains from one sample sequenced in a study of T-cell reconstitution after alpha-beta-depleted transplantation in children. Unique molecular identifiers featured in how the TCRbeta library was prepared. TCRdb re-called the PCR reads through MiXCR, storing one row per CDR3 protein. Found here are fewer than 250,000 distinct CDR3 sequences, approximately 15% of them singletons; the top ten hold 40% to 50%. The specimen comprised PBMCs, mostly from graft donor cells, sampled 360 days after TCRalphabeta/CD19-depleted stem cell transplant. These receptors were obtained from a male patient aged 2-9 years who had a stem cell transplant for acute lymphoblastic leukemia, so the T cells may come from the graft donor.

The chain recombines TRBV5-4 with TRBJ2-5, with D tentatively TRBD2 (5 bases). V dropped 4 bases and J dropped 5 bases, with 15 bases sitting between them. Germline values: CDR1 SGHNT, CDR2 YYREEE (reference sequence). This CDR3 has 14 residues. CDR3 sequence (DNA): TGTGCCAGCAGCCGGCGGGCGGGTGTCGAGACCCAGTACTTC. This translates into CASSRRAGVETQYF.

The chain couples TRBV3-1 to TRBJ2-1; 11 bases align to TRBD2. This CDR3 is 15 amino acids long. Per germline, CDR1 LGHDT and CDR2 YNNKEL (reference sequence). The ends lost 1 base at V and 6 bases at J; junction bases unmatched: 2. This chain's CDR3 is CASSQAGTSGNEQFF. Here the CDR3 DNA reads TGTGCCAGCAGCCAAGCCGGGACTAGCGGCAATGAGCAGTTCTTC.

This clonotype was found a few times. V and J are TRBV25-1 and TRBJ2-2; 8 bases line up with TRBD1. CDR1 and CDR2 from the germline V gene are MGHDK and SYGVNS. With 4 bases clipped from V and 6 bases from J, the junction kept 10 bases outside the gene matches. The CDR3 spans 16 residues. The CDR3 loop reads CASSGQGQATPGELFF. CDR3 nucleotide sequence: TGTGCCAGCAGTGGCCAGGGACAGGCGACCCCCGGGGAGCTGTTTTTT.

This clonotype was counted a few times. The chain has TRBV11-2 and TRBJ2-1; a possible D gene is TRBD1 (5 bases). CDR3 length: 18 amino acids. V lost 1 base to trimming and J lost 0 bases, with 16 bases between them. Germline-derived CDR1 and CDR2 are SGHAT and FQNNGV. The CDR3 DNA follows: TGTGCCAGCAGCTTAGTGGGGCCCTTATCAAGCTCCTACAATGAGCAGTTCTTC. This sequence encodes CASSLVGPLSSSYNEQFF. Complete variable domain (other parts from reference TRBV11-2 and TRBJ2-1): EAGVAQSPRYKIIEKRQSVAFWCNPISGHATLYWYQQILGQGPKLLIQFQNNGVVDDSQLPKDRFSAERLKGVDSTLKIQPAKLEDSAVYLCASSLVGPLSSSYNEQFFGPGTRLTVL.

This clonotype showed up many times. The gene calls are TRBV10-3 and TRBJ2-6; 9 nucleotides align to TRBD1. V trimming: 3 bases; J trimming: 0 bases; junction bases outside the gene matches: 6. Germline CDR1 ENHRY, CDR2 SYGVKD. This CDR3 comprises 18 residues. CDR3 residues: CAISDAGTGYSGANVLTF. The CDR3 DNA reads as TGTGCCATCAGTGACGCCGGGACAGGGTACTCTGGGGCCAACGTCCTGACTTTC.

The CDR3 DNA is TGCAGTGCTAGAGATGGTCAGGCCCTAATCTCCTATAATTCACCCCTCCACTTT. Translation gives CSARDGQALISYNSPLHF. The chain is built from TRBV20-1 and TRBJ1-6; D is uncertain. The germline gives CDR1 DFQATT, CDR2 SNEGSKA (reference sequence). V shed 0 bases and J shed 0 bases, with 15 bases lying between them. The CDR3 runs to 18 residues.

This clonotype came up a few times. The chain carries TRBV10-3 and TRBJ2-5; TRBD1 aligns across 7 bases. V was pared by 1 base and J by 4 bases, with 9 bases of the junction left unmatched. The CDR3 extends over 16 amino acids. Germline lookup yields CDR1 ENHRY and CDR2 SYGVKD. The CDR3 loop reads CAISEWTGDLGETQYF. CDR3 nucleotide sequence: TGTGCCATCAGTGAGTGGACAGGTGACCTGGGAGAGACCCAGTACTTC.

This clonotype has just a few counts. The rearrangement joins TRBV29-1 to TRBJ2-7; unclear D gene. V was clipped by 6 bases and J by 1 base, with 16 bases between them. Germline CDR1 SQVTM, CDR2 ANQGSEA. The CDR3 is 14 amino acids. CDR3 loop: CSVLQIPSSYEQYF. The CDR3 region has the DNA TGCAGCGTATTACAGATCCCCTCTTCCTACGAGCAGTACTTC.

This clonotype showed up just a few times. This chain links TRBV5-1 with TRBJ2-3; D call uncertain. With 4 bases removed from V and 4 bases from J, the gap between germline ends came to 13 bases. The length of the CDR3 is 14 residues. Germline CDR1 is SGHRS and CDR2 is YFSETQ. CDR3: CASSALDTPDTQYF. CDR3 DNA sequence: TGCGCCAGCAGCGCCCTAGACACCCCAGATACGCAGTATTTT.

This clonotype has just a few counts. V and J are TRBV12-3 or TRBV12-4 and TRBJ1-5; D not resolved. CDR3 length equals 15 residues. V was clipped by 6 bases and J by 1 base, with 13 bases between them. The CDR3 DNA follows: TGTGCCAGCAGGAATGGGCCTACAAGCAATCAGCCCCAGCATTTT. Amino acid sequence: CASRNGPTSNQPQHF.

This clonotype came up a few times. V and J are TRBV12-3 or TRBV12-4 and TRBJ2-2, with TRBD2 as a possible D gene (5 bases). Deletions cut 5 bases from V and 3 bases from J, with 13 bases between. The CDR3 has 15 amino acids. The CDR3 sequence is CASSRGEFDTGELFF. CDR3 in DNA: TGTGCCAGCAGTCGTGGGGAGTTCGACACCGGGGAGCTGTTTTTT.

This chain connects TRBV20-1 to TRBJ1-1; D gene ambiguous. CDR1 is DFQATT and CDR2 is SNEGSKA in the germline V gene (reference sequence). V gave up 0 bases and J gave up 0 bases, with 5 bases separating them. The CDR3 is made up of 13 amino acids. This CDR3 is CSARENLNTEAFF. For the CDR3, the DNA is TGCAGTGCTAGAGAAAACTTGAACACTGAAGCTTTCTTT.

This clonotype was found many times. This sequence joins TRBV29-1 and TRBJ2-7; TRBD1 matches at 7 bases. This CDR3 comprises 13 residues. CDR1 and CDR2 from the germline V gene are SQVTM and ANQGSEA. Trimming at V came to 6 bases and at J to 4 bases, leaving 9 bases not matched to a gene. CDR3 coding DNA: TGCAGCGTCCGACCGGGACAGAATTACGAGCAGTACTTC. This sequence encodes CSVRPGQNYEQYF.

This clonotype was observed a single time. The rearrangement joins TRBV6-2 or TRBV6-3 to TRBJ1-1; TRBD1 might be the D (5 bases). V was cut by 8 bases and J by 10 bases, with 14 bases left in between. Per germline, CDR1 MNHEY and CDR2 SVGEGT. The CDR3 totals 11 residues. The CDR3 region has the DNA TGTGCCAGCTCACAGGTCTCCGGAGCTTTCTTT. This translates into CASSQVSGAFF.

The rearrangement joins TRBV20-1 to TRBJ1-5; TRBD1 aligns across 7 bases. CDR1 and CDR2 from the germline V gene are DFQATT and SNEGSKA (reference sequence). This CDR3 is 15 amino acids long. V shed 1 base and J 3 bases; nucleotides not matched to a gene: 6. The CDR3 nucleotides read TGCAGTGCTAGAGGCTGGGACAGTGACAATCAGCCCCAGCATTTT. The encoded protein is CSARGWDSDNQPQHF.

This clonotype was recorded many times. V gene TRBV19 combines with J gene TRBJ2-7, with D tentatively TRBD1 (5 bases). CDR1 is LNHDA, CDR2 SQIVND, per germline (reference sequence). V shed 6 bases and J shed 6 bases, with 9 bases lying between them. CDR3 length: 11 amino acids. Here the CDR3 reads CASSQGTEQYF. The CDR3 bases are TGTGCCAGTAGCCAGGGTACCGAGCAGTACTTC.

This rearrangement joins TRBV12-3 or TRBV12-4 to TRBJ2-1, with D perhaps TRBD2 (7 bases). The CDR3 contains 16 residues. Trimming stripped 6 bases from V and 2 bases from J, with 17 bases between. The CDR3 here is CASSPWVGGPYNEQFF. The CDR3 nucleotides are TGTGCCAGCAGCCCATGGGTGGGGGGGCCCTACAATGAGCAGTTCTTC.

This chain joins TRBV6-5 and TRBJ2-7; 7 nucleotides match TRBD2. V lost 1 base and J lost 5; bases outside the gene matches: 5. The CDR3 is 14 residues long. The germline gives CDR1 MNHEY, CDR2 SVGAGI. CDR3 sequence: CASSYFRTSNEQYF. The CDR3 DNA reads TGTGCCAGCAGTTACTTCCGGACTAGTAACGAGCAGTACTTC.

This clonotype was counted a few times. The gene calls are TRBV10-3 and TRBJ2-7; D remains ambiguous. The CDR3 is made up of 15 amino acids. V was cut by 0 bases and J by 7 bases, with 16 bases left in between. Germline V gene lookup returns CDR1 ENHRY and CDR2 SYGVKD. DNA of the CDR3: TGTGCCATCAGTGAGTCTAAGGGCCCGCGTGGAGAGCAGTACTTC. It yields the protein CAISESKGPRGEQYF.

This clonotype showed up just a few times. This sequence joins TRBV29-1 and TRBJ2-3; 8 bases match TRBD2. Germline loops: CDR1 SQVTM, CDR2 ANQGSEA. Unmatched junction bases numbered 7, after V lost 7 bases and J lost 1 base. This CDR3 comprises 14 residues. CDR3 DNA: TGCAGCGCCCAAGCGGGGGACGGCACAGATACGCAGTATTTT. Amino acids: CSAQAGDGTDTQYF.

This clonotype occurred a few times. The chain uses TRBV12-3 or TRBV12-4 and TRBJ2-3; no definite D call. V was clipped by 3 bases and J by 0 bases, with 10 bases between them. The CDR3 is 15 amino acids. This CDR3 reads CASSLSSLSTDTQYF. The CDR3 DNA follows: TGTGCCAGCAGTTTGTCAAGTCTCAGCACAGATACGCAGTATTTT.

V is TRBV7-8 and J is TRBJ1-2; 9 nucleotides align to TRBD1. The CDR3 contains 14 residues. The germline V gene has CDR1 SGHVS and CDR2 FQNEAQ. V shed 0 bases and J 8 bases; nucleotides not matched to a gene: 4. The CDR3 loop reads CASSLAETGGGYTF. The CDR3 region has the DNA TGTGCCAGCAGCTTAGCGGAGACAGGGGGAGGCTACACCTTC.

This clonotype was detected ten times or more. The V and J genes are TRBV12-3 or TRBV12-4 and TRBJ2-7; 7 bases align to TRBD1. The ends lost 6 bases at V and 4 bases at J; junction bases unmatched: 15. The CDR3 is 16 amino acids. The CDR3 bases are TGTGCCAGCAGGGAAACAGGGGCGACTTCTCTTTACGAGCAGTACTTC. Encoded protein: CASRETGATSLYEQYF.

This chain joins TRBV7-2 and TRBJ1-4; no clear D gene. The CDR3 is made up of 16 amino acids. Deletions cut 2 bases from V and 0 bases from J, with 10 bases between. The germline V gene encodes CDR1 SGHTA and CDR2 FQGNSA. The DNA for the CDR3 is TGTGCCAGCAGCTTAATCCGGCAGCCAACTAATGAAAAACTGTTTTTT. Translating it yields CASSLIRQPTNEKLFF.

This clonotype was found many times. This chain uses TRBV7-6 with TRBJ2-3, with unresolved D. V was clipped by 5 bases and J by 0 bases, with 6 bases between them. Germline lookup yields CDR1 SGHVS and CDR2 FNYEAQ. The CDR3 length is 13 residues. The CDR3 loop is CASSRVSTDTQYF. The DNA for the CDR3 is TGTGCCAGCAGCCGGGTGAGCACAGATACGCAGTATTTT.

This clonotype was found a few times. The J gene is TRBJ1-4, the V gene TRBV29-1; D is unresolved. The CDR3 runs to 13 residues. The V end lost 3 bases, the J end lost 4 bases, and 9 bases lay between the germline ends. Germline V CDR1 and CDR2: SQVTM, ANQGSEA. CDR3: CSVESSDNEKLFF. Written as DNA, the CDR3 is TGCAGCGTTGAGAGCAGCGATAATGAAAAACTGTTTTTT.

The chain links TRBV6-1 to TRBJ2-1; 8 positions agree with TRBD1. CDR1 and CDR2 from the germline V gene are MNHNS and SASEGT. The length of the CDR3 is 15 residues. The junction had 6 bases not matched to a gene; V was cut back by 5 bases and J by 3 bases. The CDR3 sequence is CASSRQGSGYNEQFF. For the CDR3, the DNA is TGTGCCAGCAGTCGACAGGGGTCCGGCTACAATGAGCAGTTCTTC.

This clonotype was recorded at least ten times. This sequence joins TRBV29-1 and TRBJ1-2, with D maybe TRBD1 (6 bases). Between the trimmed V and J ends, which lost 4 bases and 5 bases, there was a span of 11 bases. The germline V gene encodes CDR1 SQVTM and CDR2 ANQGSEA. The CDR3 sequence is 12 residues long. DNA of the CDR3: TGCAGCGTTGTTACGGGGGCTTATGGCTACACCTTC. Residues: CSVVTGAYGYTF.

At least ten counts were recorded for this clonotype. V is TRBV4-3 and J is TRBJ2-1; D tentatively fits TRBD1 or TRBD2 (5 bases each). CDR1 and CDR2 from the germline V gene are LGHNA and YSLEER. There are 14 residues in the CDR3. V lost 3 bases and J 4 bases, leaving 10 bases between the germline ends. The CDR3 DNA reads as TGCGCCAGCAGCCACCCGGGACGGTACAATGAGCAGTTCTTC. It is translated as CASSHPGRYNEQFF.